The rows below give T cell receptor beta chains drawn from one sample of a study of cytomegalovirus exposure and HLA in healthy donors. TCRdb's copy holds only in-frame clones and misses some; the assay was immunoSEQ multiplex PCR. This sample has 190,000 or so clones; 70% to 80% occur once, and the top ten carry 0.39%. Sequences were obtained from PBMCs. The receptors come from a male donor in good health and CMV-seropositive. Each CDR3 is given with its conserved first and last residue.

j_call v_call cdr3_aa
TRBJ2-5 TRBV30 CAWGQGKQETQYF
TRBJ2-7 TRBV7-3 CASSQSSGTGAYEQYF
TRBJ2-7 TRBV19 CASRSGGTYGEQYF
TRBJ2-7 TRBV4-2 CASSHGQGAEEQYF
- TRBV10-3 CATGGQGYEQYF
TRBJ2-4 TRBV4-3 CASSPGTSGSGAKNIQYF
TRBJ2-1 TRBV19 CASSIRGQGRLYNEQFF
TRBJ1-2 TRBV7-9 CSSSLGLTGDYGYTF
TRBJ2-3 TRBV4-1 CASSPGTGLSTDTQYF
TRBJ2-1 TRBV18 CASSIAGGTANEQFF
TRBJ2-3 TRBV30 CATAGGPGDTQYF
TRBJ1-4 TRBV6-5 CASSRAGGEKLFF
TRBJ2-5 TRBV7-2 CASSSPRGETQYF
TRBJ1-1 TRBV28 CASRGAGEGQWDTEAFF
TRBJ2-5 TRBV29-1 CSVDRIQETQYF
TRBJ2-7 TRBV5-1 CASSLGGRGSAYEQYF
TRBJ2-7 TRBV11-1 CASSQGLAGGPGEQYF
TRBJ1-3 TRBV6-5 CASSYSGTVGNTIYF
TRBJ2-7 TRBV6-5 CASSYGGTGAYEQYF
TRBJ1-4 TRBV28 CAIGRYRNEKLFF
TRBJ1-1 TRBV6-5 CASSIGVVNTEAFF
TRBJ2-3 TRBV7-2 CASRPNRGGTTDTQYF